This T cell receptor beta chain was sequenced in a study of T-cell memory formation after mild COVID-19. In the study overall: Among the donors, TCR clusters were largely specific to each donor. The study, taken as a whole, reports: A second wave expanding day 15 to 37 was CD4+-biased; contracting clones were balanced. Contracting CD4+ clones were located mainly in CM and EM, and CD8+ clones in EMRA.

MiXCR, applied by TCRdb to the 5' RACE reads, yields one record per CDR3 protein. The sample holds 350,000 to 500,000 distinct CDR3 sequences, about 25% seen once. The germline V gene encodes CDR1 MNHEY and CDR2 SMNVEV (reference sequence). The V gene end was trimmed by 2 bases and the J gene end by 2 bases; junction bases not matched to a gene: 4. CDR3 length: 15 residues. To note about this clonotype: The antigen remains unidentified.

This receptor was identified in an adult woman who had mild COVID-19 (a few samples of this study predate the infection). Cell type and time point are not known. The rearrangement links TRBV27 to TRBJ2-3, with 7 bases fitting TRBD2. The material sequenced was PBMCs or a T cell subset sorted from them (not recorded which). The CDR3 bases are TGTGCCAGCAGTTTAGCGCTAGCGGACACAGATACGCAGTATTTT. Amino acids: CASSLALADTDTQYF.